This is a list of T cell receptor beta chains from one sample in a study of cytomegalovirus exposure and HLA in healthy donors. TCRdb keeps only in-frame clones here, not all; method: immunoSEQ multiplex PCR. The table shows approximately 140,000 clones, with approximately 79% occurring only once. Sequencing was done on a sample of PBMCs. The receptors originated from a man in his fifties or sixties in good health and CMV-seropositive. Both conserved end residues are part of each CDR3.

v_gene,j_gene,len,CDR3aa
TRBV19,TRBJ1-5,15,CASSHGQPSNQPQHF
TRBV5-1,TRBJ2-1,15,CASSFSGSVVNEQFF
TRBV7-9,TRBJ2-7,13,CASSLWESDEQYF
TRBV10-3,TRBJ1-1,13,CAISAGGNTEAFF
TRBV21-1,TRBJ1-1,15,CASSLPLDRDTEAFF
TRBV28,TRBJ1-5,14,CASSTGTVFQPQHF
TRBV7-9,TRBJ2-1,16,CASSLDALAMFNEQFF
TRBV10-1,TRBJ2-2,16,CASSRGLAGNTGELFF
TRBV11-3,TRBJ2-1,18,CASSLEGTIAGEKNEQFF
TRBV15,TRBJ1-4,12,CATSRWSEKLFF
TRBV10-3,TRBJ2-7,14,CAISESSGDDEQYF
TRBV1,TRBJ2-5,17,CTSSLPSVGADQETQYF
TRBV11-2,TRBJ1-3,17,CASRGQGARRAGNTIYF
TRBV9,TRBJ2-5,13,CASSVDRGETQYF
TRBV2,TRBJ2-3,14,CASSPWESTDTQYF
TRBV28,TRBJ1-2,15,CASSTEFGQGDGYTF
TRBV7-9,TRBJ2-7,14,CASSPQGLSYEQYF
TRBV5-1,TRBJ2-5,14,CASSLGASQETQYF
TRBV6-4,TRBJ1-2,15,CASRPGTGSNYGYTF
TRBV5-1,TRBJ2-1,13,CASRRPSAGEQFF
TRBV5-1,TRBJ1-4,16,CASSFRLGTGREKLFF
TRBV6-6,TRBJ2-7,14,CASSPSGIWYEQYF
TRBV6-1,TRBJ2-1,13,CASREDSPNEQFF
TRBV27,TRBJ1-4,15,CASGTGILANEKLFF
TRBV7-2,TRBJ2-1,13,CASSPDTYNEQFF
TRBV14,TRBJ2-7,17,CASSGQPGGMGYYEQYF
TRBV5-1,TRBJ2-5,13,CASRSGLQETQYF
TRBV27,TRBJ2-3,16,CASSPFWGELGDTQYF
TRBV2,TRBJ2-1,14,CASSGPSVYNEQFF
TRBV28,TRBJ2-7,18,CASSLGQGWAGDNYEQYF
TRBV27,NA,13,CASSRDSPYEQYF
TRBV30,TRBJ2-7,13,CAWRPGLTYEQYF
TRBV30,TRBJ2-5,14,CAWSGMTEQETQYF
TRBV5-6,TRBJ1-2,15,CASSPLGTGVDGYTF
TRBV5-4,TRBJ2-7,14,CASRAGTGENEQYF
TRBV29-1,TRBJ2-1,13,CSVWGTGKNEQFF
TRBV20-1,TRBJ2-7,11,CGVASSYEQYF
TRBV28,TRBJ2-1,15,CASSFWGDLGNEQFF
TRBV25-1,TRBJ2-1,14,CASKGGNAYNEQFF
TRBV28,TRBJ2-7,14,CASSFGAFETGQYF
TRBV23-1,TRBJ2-5,15,CASSQSGQGGETQYF